This T cell receptor beta chain was sequenced for a study of blood T cell repertoires in COVID-19. Overall study: From the United States, Italy and Spain came samples of acute and convalescent COVID-19. The analysed material was cDNA or gDNA that came from T cells, B-cell-depleted T cells, or PBMCs.

Germline assignment: CDR1 SGHDN and CDR2 FVKESK. This CDR3 has 16 amino acids. V gave up 4 bases and J gave up 3 bases; unmatched junction bases: 8. In the authors' workflow: Estimates of nucleated cell counts were drawn from the amplification of reference gene primers. Assay: immunoSEQ multiplex PCR; the TCRdb copy retains only in-frame clones and omits some. V, J and clone size derive from that table, while D and trimming were established from the DNA sequence. The sample has under 300,000 clones; just under 85% are singletons. The source of this sequence is a woman of 80 years or more with acute or convalescent COVID-19. The sample consisted of peripheral blood. The gene calls are TRBV14 and TRBJ2-1; 8 positions agree with TRBD2. This chain's CDR3 is CASSPRGTRIYNEQFF. The CDR3 nucleotides read TGTGCCAGCAGCCCTCGCGGGACTAGAATCTACAATGAGCAGTTCTTC.